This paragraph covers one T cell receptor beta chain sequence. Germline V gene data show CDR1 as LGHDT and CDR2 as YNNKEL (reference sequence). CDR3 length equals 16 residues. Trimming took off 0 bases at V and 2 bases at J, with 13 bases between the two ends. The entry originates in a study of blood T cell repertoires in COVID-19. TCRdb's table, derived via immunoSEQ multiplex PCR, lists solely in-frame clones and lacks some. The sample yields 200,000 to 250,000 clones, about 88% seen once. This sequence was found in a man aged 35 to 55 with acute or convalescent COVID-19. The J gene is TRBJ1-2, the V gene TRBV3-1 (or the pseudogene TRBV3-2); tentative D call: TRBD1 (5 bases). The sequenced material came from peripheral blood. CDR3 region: CASSQDLGRENYGYTF. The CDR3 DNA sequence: TGTGCCAGCAGCCAAGATCTAGGCAGGGAAAACTATGGCTACACCTTC.